This T cell receptor beta chain originates from a study of T cells after yellow fever vaccination. Overall study findings and caveats: Peaking on day 5 versus 15, the secondary response was faster but weaker. Clones that expanded after primary vaccination mostly reappeared after the booster (roughly 97% CD4, approximately 87% CD8). Just a small share of clonotypes turned up in the CD4 compartment as well as the CD8 compartment.

V shed 5 bases and J shed 7 bases, with 5 bases lying between them. There are 10 residues in the CDR3. This clonotype was observed many times. What it recognizes is unknown. 5'RACE template switching added a universal primer site and UMIs to TCR cDNA. TCRdb called the 5' RACE reads again in MiXCR, with one record for every CDR3 protein. The sample yields around 320,000 distinct CDR3 sequences, approximately 4.3% seen once. The rearrangement joins TRBV12-3 or TRBV12-4 to TRBJ2-5; no definite D call. The material sequenced was PBMCs, taken 15 days after the yellow fever booster vaccination. The receptor was isolated from a man aged 18 to 29 who received the YFV17D yellow fever vaccine. The CDR3 DNA is TGTGCCAGCAGTGACGGGACCCAGTACTTC. Amino acids: CASSDGTQYF.